This TCR beta chain was recovered during a study of blood T cell repertoires in COVID-19. Study-wide background: In each case, the material was cDNA or gDNA derived from T cells, B-cell-depleted T cells, or PBMCs.

Assay: immunoSEQ multiplex PCR; the TCRdb copy retains only in-frame clones and omits some. In the table there are around 300,000 clones, around 85% of which are singletons. Germline CDR1 and CDR2: SGHRS and YFSETQ. CDR3 length equals 15 residues. Trimming left V 3 bases short and J 4 bases short, with 16 bases between. This chain uses TRBV5-1 with TRBJ2-5; D may be TRBD1 (5 bases). The sequence was collected from a woman between 45 and 65 years old who had recovered from COVID-19. Sequenced sample: PBMCs or T cells enriched from blood (not recorded which). CDR3 sequence (DNA): TGCGCCAGCAGCTCGAGTGGGCCGCAGGGAGAGACCCAGTACTTC. It is translated as CASSSSGPQGETQYF.